This is a list of T cell receptor beta chains from one sample in a study of blood T cell repertoires in COVID-19. This table comes from immunoSEQ multiplex PCR, and its TCRdb copy is limited to in-frame clones, with some not included. Of about 140,000 clones listed, about 87% were seen once; the top ten hold around 1.7%. Sequenced input: peripheral blood. The receptors come from a woman aged 45-65 years with acute or convalescent COVID-19. CDR3s include the opening cysteine and the closing phenylalanine or tryptophan. A D gene is named only where the DNA matches it firmly. Expanded clones are given a class, and other clones once, few, many or no size at all.

v_call,clone_size,d_call,j_call,cdr3_nt,cdr3_aa
TRBV6-4,.,.,TRBJ2-2,TGTGCCAGCAGAGCAGACAGAAACACCGGGGAGCTGTTTTTT,CASRADRNTGELFF
TRBV9,once,.,TRBJ1-5,TGTGCCAGCAGGTCCACTCCTGACAGGAATCAGCCCCAGCATTTT,CASRSTPDRNQPQHF
TRBV7-8,.,TRBD1,TRBJ1-5,TGTGCCAGCAGCTCCGCTGGACAGGGCAGCAATCAGCCCCAGCATTTT,CASSSAGQGSNQPQHF
TRBV20-1,few,TRBD2,TRBJ2-2,TGCAGTGCTAGTGAAGGCGGGGGGGCCTTCGACACCGGGGAGCTGTTTTTT,CSASEGGGAFDTGELFF
TRBV24-1,.,TRBD2,TRBJ2-5,TGTGCCACCAGTGATTTCAGCGGGGGGACGGAGACCCAGTACTTC,CATSDFSGGTETQYF
TRBV5-1,once,TRBD1,TRBJ1-4,TGCGCCAGCAGCTCGGGACAGGGAGCTAATGAAAAACTGTTTTTT,CASSSGQGANEKLFF
TRBV11-2,.,.,TRBJ1-6,TGTGCCAGCAGCGTCCAGGTCTCTAATTCACCCCTCCACTTT,CASSVQVSNSPLHF
TRBV20-1,.,.,TRBJ2-1,TGCAGTGCTAGTCGAACTAGCTCGAGGGAATACAATGAGCAGTTCTTC,CSASRTSSREYNEQFF
TRBV11-3,.,TRBD2,TRBJ2-1,TGTGCCAGCAGCTTAGTTTCGGCTAGCGGGGGGAATTACAATGAGCAGTTCTTC,CASSLVSASGGNYNEQFF
TRBV2,.,TRBD1,TRBJ1-4,TGTGCCAGCATGACAGAGGACAGGGGGAAACTGTTTTTT,CASMTEDRGKLFF
TRBV10-2,.,TRBD1,TRBJ2-2,TGCGCCAGCAGTGAGAATCAGGGGGCAATCGGGGAGCTGTTTTTT,CASSENQGAIGELFF
TRBV6-6,.,.,TRBJ1-2,TGTGCCAGCAGTCCTGATACAGGCTACTATGGCTACACCTTC,CASSPDTGYYGYTF
TRBV6-4,.,.,TRBJ1-1,TGTGCCCCGTACTACCGACGGAGGAACACTGAAGCTTTCTTT,CAPYYRRRNTEAFF
TRBV10-3,.,.,TRBJ1-2,TGTGCCATCAGTGAGTCGGAGTTAGGGGCTGGCTATGGCTACACCTTC,CAISESELGAGYGYTF
TRBV18,.,.,TRBJ1-1,TGTGCCAGCTCACCACGTGGCCTCATGAACACTGAAGCTTTCTTT,CASSPRGLMNTEAFF
TRBV7-6,.,TRBD2,TRBJ2-7,TGTGCCAGCAGCGAAGAGACTAGCGGGAGGTACGAGCAGTACTTC,CASSEETSGRYEQYF
TRBV5-6,.,TRBD1,TRBJ1-2,TGTGCCAGCAGCTTAGGACAGGCCGCATTTGGTTATGGCTACACCTTC,CASSLGQAAFGYGYTF
TRBV19,.,.,TRBJ1-2,TGTGCCAGTAGCTTCCATGAACGGTATTCCTATGGCTACACCTTC,CASSFHERYSYGYTF
TRBV7-3,.,.,TRBJ2-1,TGTGCCAGCAGCTTGACAGGTTACAATGAGCAGTTCTTC,CASSLTGYNEQFF
TRBV2,.,.,TRBJ1-5,TGTGCCAGCCATCTGGATCCAGGGGGCAATCAGCCCCAGCATTTT,CASHLDPGGNQPQHF
TRBV9,.,TRBD1,TRBJ1-2,TGTGCCAGCAGTAGAGGCGGCTTAGGGGGCAACTATGGCTACACCTTC,CASSRGGLGGNYGYTF
TRBV27,.,.,TRBJ2-7,TGTGCCAGCCATGGGCTGTCCTACGAGCAGTACTTC,CASHGLSYEQYF
TRBV4-2,.,.,TRBJ1-3,TGTGCCAGCAGCCAAGTAGTCCGACAGAGTCTCTCTGGAAACACCATATATTTT,CASSQVVRQSLSGNTIYF
TRBV15,.,TRBD2,TRBJ2-1,TGTGCCACCAGCCCGGGACTAGGGGGCAATGAGCAGTTCTTC,CATSPGLGGNEQFF
TRBV9,.,TRBD2,TRBJ2-7,TGTGCCAGCAGCCTAGGCCCCTCGGTAGCGGGGGCCTCCTACGAGCAGTACTTC,CASSLGPSVAGASYEQYF
TRBV19,.,.,TRBJ2-7,TGTGCCAGTAGTAAGGGACACCTATACGAGCAGTACTTC,CASSKGHLYEQYF
TRBV30,.,.,TRBJ1-2,TGTGCCTGGATCGGGGTTCCTTTACACTATGGCTACACCTTC,CAWIGVPLHYGYTF
TRBV29-1,.,.,TRBJ1-1,TGCAGTGCTCAGGGGCGGACTGAAGCTTTCTTT,CSAQGRTEAFF
TRBV4-2,.,.,TRBJ1-4,TGTGCCAGCAGCCCACAATCCCCCGGGGCTAATGAAAAACTGTTTTTT,CASSPQSPGANEKLFF
TRBV5-1,.,TRBD2,TRBJ2-3,TGCGCCAGCAGCTTTGGATCCGGGGGGGCCTTCACAGATACGCAGTATTTT,CASSFGSGGAFTDTQYF
TRBV10-2,.,TRBD1,TRBJ2-7,TGCGCCAGCATAGGCGATGAGGCGGGACAGGCCTACGAGCAGTACTTC,CASIGDEAGQAYEQYF
TRBV11-1,.,TRBD2,TRBJ2-3,TGTGCCAGCAGCTTAGGGGGACTAGCGCCCACAGATACGCAGTATTTT,CASSLGGLAPTDTQYF
TRBV6-5,once,TRBD1,TRBJ1-2,TGTGCCAGCCGGGACAGGGGAAACTATGGCTACACCTTC,CASRDRGNYGYTF